The sequence of this TCR beta chain was determined in a study of vaccination and CD4 T cells after COVID-19. With regard to this clonotype: Its target is unknown.

Cultured CD4+ T cell DNA was sequenced using the Oncomine TCR Beta short-read assay. TCRdb re-analysed the PCR reads in MiXCR, keeping a single row per CDR3 protein. The table includes more than 9,500 distinct CDR3 sequences, less than 55% detected once. The treatment was: approximately nine-day PBMC culture with coronavirus spike peptide pools or control peptides (ViraFEST assay). The V gene's germline CDR1 is MDHEN and CDR2 SYDVKM. Trimming cost V 5 bases and J 6 bases; bases outside gene matches: 7. This CDR3 is 15 amino acids long. The TCR was taken from a human donor with COVID-19. Sequencing used cultured CD4+ T cells from blood, obtained after SARS-CoV-2 vaccination. V is TRBV28 and J is TRBJ1-4, with 9 bases lining up with TRBD1. The chain's CDR3 is CASSLPGQGYEKLFF. CDR3 sequence (DNA): TGTGCCAGCAGTCTACCGGGACAGGGATATGAAAAACTGTTTTTT.